This TCR beta chain stems from a study of T cells in Graves' hyperthyroidism and ophthalmopathy. Hyperthyroidism, newly diagnosed and lasting under 2 months, affected patients aged 18 to 65. Orbital computed tomography, thyroid ultrasound, serum thyroxine and TRAb, and clinical symptoms together informed the diagnoses. Amplification of TCR beta CDR3 regions was performed using RNA transcripts as template. During a first-round RT-PCR of the TCR CDR3, the HTBI primer set was used. TCRdb reprocessed the multiplex PCR reads with MiXCR, giving one entry per CDR3 protein. This sample has some 500,000 distinct CDR3 sequences, with approximately 15% found just once. J lost 7 bases, V lost 4 bases, and 13 bases had no gene match. The CDR3 length is 17 residues. CDR1 and CDR2 (germline): KGHDR, SFDVKD. This clonotype was found many times.

The rearrangement uses TRBV24-1 and TRBJ2-2; 8 bases line up with TRBD1. Sequencing input: blood. This clonotype was sampled from a woman aged 18-30 years with Graves' hyperthyroidism. The CDR3 loop is CATSDPRGRLLDGELFF. The CDR3 coding sequence is TGTGCCACCAGTGACCCCAGGGGGCGTCTTCTGGACGGGGAGCTGTTTTTT.